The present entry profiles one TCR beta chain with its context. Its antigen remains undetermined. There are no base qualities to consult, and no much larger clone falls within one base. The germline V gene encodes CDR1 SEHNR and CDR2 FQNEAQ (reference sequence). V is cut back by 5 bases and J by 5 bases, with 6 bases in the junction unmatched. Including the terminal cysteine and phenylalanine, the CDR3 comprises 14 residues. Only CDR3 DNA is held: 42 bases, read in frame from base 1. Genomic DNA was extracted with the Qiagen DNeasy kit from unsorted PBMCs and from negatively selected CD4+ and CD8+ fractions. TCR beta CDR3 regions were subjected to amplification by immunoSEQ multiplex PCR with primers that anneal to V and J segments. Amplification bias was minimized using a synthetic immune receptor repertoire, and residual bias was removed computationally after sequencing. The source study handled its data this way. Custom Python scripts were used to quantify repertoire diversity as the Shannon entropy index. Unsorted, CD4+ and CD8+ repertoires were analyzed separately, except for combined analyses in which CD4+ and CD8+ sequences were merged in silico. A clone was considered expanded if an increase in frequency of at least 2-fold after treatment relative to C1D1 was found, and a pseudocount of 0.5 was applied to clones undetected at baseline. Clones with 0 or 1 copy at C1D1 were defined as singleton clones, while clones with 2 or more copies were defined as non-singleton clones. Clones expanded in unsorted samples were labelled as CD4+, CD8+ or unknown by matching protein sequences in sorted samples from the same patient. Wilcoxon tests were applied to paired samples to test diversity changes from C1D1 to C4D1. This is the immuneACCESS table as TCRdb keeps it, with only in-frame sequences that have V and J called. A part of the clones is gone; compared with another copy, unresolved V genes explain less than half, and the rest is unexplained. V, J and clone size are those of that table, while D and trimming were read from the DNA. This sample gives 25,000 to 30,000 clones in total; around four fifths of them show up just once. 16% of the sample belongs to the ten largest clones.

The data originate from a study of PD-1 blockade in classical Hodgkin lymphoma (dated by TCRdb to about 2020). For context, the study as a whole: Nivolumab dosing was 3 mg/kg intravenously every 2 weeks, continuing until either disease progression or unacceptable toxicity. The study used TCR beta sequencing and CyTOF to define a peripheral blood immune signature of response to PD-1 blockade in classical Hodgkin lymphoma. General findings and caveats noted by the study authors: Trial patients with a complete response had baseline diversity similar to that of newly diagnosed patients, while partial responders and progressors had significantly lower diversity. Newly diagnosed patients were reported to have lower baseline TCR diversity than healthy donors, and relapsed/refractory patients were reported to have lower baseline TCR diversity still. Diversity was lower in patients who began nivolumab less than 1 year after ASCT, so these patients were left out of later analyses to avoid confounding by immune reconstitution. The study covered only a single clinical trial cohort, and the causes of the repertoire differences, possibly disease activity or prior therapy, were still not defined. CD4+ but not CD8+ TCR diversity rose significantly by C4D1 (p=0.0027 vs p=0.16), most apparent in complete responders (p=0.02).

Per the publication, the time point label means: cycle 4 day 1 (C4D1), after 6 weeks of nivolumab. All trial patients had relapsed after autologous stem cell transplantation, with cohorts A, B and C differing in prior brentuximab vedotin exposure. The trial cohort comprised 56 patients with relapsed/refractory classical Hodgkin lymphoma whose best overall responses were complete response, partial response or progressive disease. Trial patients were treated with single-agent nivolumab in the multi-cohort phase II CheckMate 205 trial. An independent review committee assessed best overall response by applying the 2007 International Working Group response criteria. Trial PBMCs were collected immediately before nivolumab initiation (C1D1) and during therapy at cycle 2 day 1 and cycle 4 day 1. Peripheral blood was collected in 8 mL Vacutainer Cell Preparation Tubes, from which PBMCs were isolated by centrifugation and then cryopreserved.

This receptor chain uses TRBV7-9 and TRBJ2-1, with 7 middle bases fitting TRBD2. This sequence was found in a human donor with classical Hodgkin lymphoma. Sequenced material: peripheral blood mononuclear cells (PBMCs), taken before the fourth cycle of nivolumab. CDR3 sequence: CASSLSGGHNEQFF. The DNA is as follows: TGTGCCAGCAGCCTATCGGGAGGCCACAATGAGCAGTTCTTC.